The 30 T cell receptor beta chains below were found in one sample sequenced in a study of blood T cell repertoires in COVID-19 (dated by TCRdb to 2018 to 2020). Receptor libraries were prepared by the immunoSEQ multiplex PCR assay. The clones in this table, taken by TCRdb from immuneACCESS, are in-frame only. Not every clone is retained; where verified, under half of the shortfall comes from an unresolved V gene, and the cause of the rest is unknown. In all, the sample holds fewer than 200,000 clones, and around 83% of those were seen once. Of the sample, less than 10% falls within the top ten clones. Sequencing was done on a sample of peripheral blood. The origin of the receptors is a woman aged 55-70 years with COVID-19, enrolled during active disease.

The chain employs TRBV5-6 and TRBJ1-5; D may be TRBD1 (6 bases). The V end was cut by 0 bases, the J end by 4 bases, with 11 bases between. This CDR3 region has 15 residues. Looked up from germline, CDR1 is SGHDT and CDR2 is YYEEEE. The CDR3 is CASSLADRPNQPQHF. Written as DNA, the CDR3 is TGTGCCAGCAGCTTGGCTGACAGGCCTAATCAGCCCCAGCATTTT.

The CDR3 DNA reads TGCGCCAGCAGCCAAGACGCGACTGGTGATGGCTACACCTTC. This gives the protein CASSQDATGDGYTF. This chain links TRBV4-1 with TRBJ1-2; D is undetermined. This CDR3 spans 14 amino acids. Germline V gene lookup returns CDR1 MGHRA and CDR2 YSYEKL. V was trimmed by 0 bases and J by 6 bases, leaving 11 bases between them.

This chain links TRBV27 with TRBJ1-2; the D gene is possibly TRBD1 (6 bases). Germline V CDR1 and CDR2: MNHEY, SMNVEV (reference sequence). The CDR3 contains 15 residues. V lost 3 bases and J 7 bases, leaving 18 bases between the germline ends. The CDR3 DNA reads TGTGCCAGCAGTTTTGGAACGGGGGGCGCGGGTGGCTACACCTTC. Protein product: CASSFGTGGAGGYTF.

This clone was seen more than once but under ten times. This chain connects TRBV7-9 to TRBJ1-1; TRBD1 is a possible D gene (5 bases). The V end was cut by 3 bases, the J end by 5 bases, with 10 bases between. Germline V gene lookup returns CDR1 SEHNR and CDR2 FQNEAQ (reference sequence). The CDR3 totals 13 residues. CDR3 coding DNA: TGTGCCAGCAGCTTTGGGGGGGATACTGAAGCTTTCTTT. Translating gives CASSFGGDTEAFF.

This chain connects TRBV2 to TRBJ2-2; 7 bases line up with TRBD1. This CDR3 has 14 amino acids. J was trimmed by 3 bases and V by 6 bases; bases with no gene match: 4. Germline CDR1 and CDR2: SNHLY and FYNNEI. The DNA of the CDR3 is TGTGCCAGCAGGGAGACAGGGCACACCGGGGAGCTGTTTTTT. Translating gives CASRETGHTGELFF. Looking up the rest from reference TRBV2 and TRBJ2-2 gives the full variable domain: EPEVTQTPSHQVTQMGQEVILRCVPISNHLYFYWYRQILGQKVEFLVSFYNNEISEKSEIFDDQFSVERPDGSNFTLKIRSTKLEDSAMYFCASRETGHTGELFFGEGSRLTVL.

This chain links TRBV19 with TRBJ2-1; possibly TRBD1 for D (6 bases). This CDR3 has 13 residues. Trimming removed 7 bases from V and 6 bases from J, with 13 bases in between. Germline V gene data show CDR1 as LNHDA and CDR2 as SQIVND (reference sequence). The chain's CDR3 is CASIQQGVNEQFF. The CDR3 DNA follows: TGTGCCAGTATCCAACAGGGCGTCAATGAGCAGTTCTTC.

The chain has TRBV10-3 and TRBJ2-5; a weak D match, TRBD1 (6 bases). The CDR3 loop spans 13 amino acids. V was cut by 3 bases and J by 4 bases, with 9 bases left in between. Germline lookup yields CDR1 ENHRY and CDR2 SYGVKD. DNA for the CDR3: TGTGCCATCAGTGAAGCAGGGGCAGAGACCCAGTACTTC. This gives the protein CAISEAGAETQYF.

This clone was detected only once. The genes are TRBV5-6 and TRBJ2-1; 8 bases match TRBD2. Losses at the gene ends were 0 bases for V and 0 bases for J; bases not matched to a gene: 5. Germline V gives CDR1 SGHDT, CDR2 YYEEEE. This CDR3 is 17 amino acids long. The CDR3 sequence is CASSLGLTSGSYNEQFF. The CDR3 DNA sequence: TGTGCCAGCAGCTTGGGTCTTACTAGCGGCTCCTACAATGAGCAGTTCTTC.

The gene calls are TRBV2 and TRBJ1-5, with TRBD1 identical over 7 bases. The V gene's germline CDR1 is SNHLY and CDR2 FYNNEI. Trimming at V came to 5 bases and at J to 4 bases, leaving 2 bases not matched to a gene. CDR3 size: 13 residues. The CDR3 protein is CASSRDRNQPQHF. In DNA, the CDR3 is TGTGCCAGCAGTCGGGACAGAAATCAGCCCCAGCATTTT.

The chain links TRBV11-2 to TRBJ2-5, with TRBD1 matching 9 bases. The CDR3 extends over 17 amino acids. The V gene's germline CDR1 is SGHAT and CDR2 FQNNGV. V lost 2 bases, J lost 2 bases, and 9 bases stayed unmatched. As DNA, the CDR3 is TGTGCCAGCAGCTTACTACCTACAGGGGGCCTACAAGAGACCCAGTACTTC. Protein product: CASSLLPTGGLQETQYF.

This clone showed up just a few times. The V gene is TRBV10-2, the J gene TRBJ2-7; TRBD2 aligns across 15 bases. The germline V gene has CDR1 WSHSY and CDR2 SAAADI. The CDR3 runs to 14 residues. V gave up 8 bases and J gave up 6 bases; unmatched junction bases: 5. As DNA, the CDR3 is TGCGCCAGCCGGGGACTAGCGGGAGGCACCGAGCAGTACTTC. Translated: CASRGLAGGTEQYF.

This clone was counted a few times. The genes are TRBV7-3 and TRBJ2-2; 9 nucleotides align to TRBD2. Germline values: CDR1 SGHTA, CDR2 FQGTGA. The CDR3 runs 15 residues. The V segment lost 1 base and the J segment 4 bases; nucleotides outside the gene matches: 1. CDR3: CASSLSSGGTGELFF. CDR3 in DNA: TGTGCCAGCAGCTTAAGTAGCGGGGGCACCGGGGAGCTGTTTTTT.

The chain recombines TRBV7-2 with TRBJ1-5; no firm D call. Germline-derived CDR1 and CDR2 are SGHTA and FQGNSA. V lost 2 bases and J lost 8, with 10 bases in between. This CDR3 is built from 13 residues. CDR3 bases: TGTGCCAGCAGCTTATCCGGGGTGGAGCCCCAGCATTTT. It specifies CASSLSGVEPQHF.

The chain joins TRBV18 to TRBJ1-1; TRBD1 might be the D (5 bases). Trimming shortened V by 8 bases and J by 0 bases, and 10 bases separated the two germline ends. The germline CDR1 and CDR2 sequences are KGHSH and LQKENI. The CDR3 contains 13 residues. The CDR3 is CASLTGLNTEAFF. The CDR3 bases are TGTGCCAGCCTTACAGGACTGAACACTGAAGCTTTCTTT.

The chain couples TRBV7-9 to TRBJ2-5, with a tentative D call TRBD2 (6 bases). The germline V gene has CDR1 SEHNR and CDR2 FQNEAQ (reference sequence). V lost 4 bases and J 1 base, leaving 13 bases between the germline ends. The length of the CDR3 is 15 residues. This CDR3 is CASSSFGGIQETQYF. For the CDR3, the DNA is TGTGCCAGCAGCTCTTTTGGCGGGATCCAAGAGACCCAGTACTTC.

The rearrangement links TRBV2 to TRBJ1-3; no clear D. Looked up from germline, CDR1 is SNHLY and CDR2 is FYNNEI. The CDR3 is 14 amino acids. The V gene lost 7 bases and the J gene lost 0 bases, with 10 bases spanning the gap. The CDR3 spells CASTEGNSGNTIYF. CDR3 nucleotides: TGTGCCAGCACCGAGGGAAACTCTGGAAACACCATATATTTT.

CDR3 bases: TGTGCCACCAGCAGAGATGAAGGGGGAAGAGGAAACACCATATATTTT. Protein: CATSRDEGGRGNTIYF. V usage is TRBV15 and J usage is TRBJ1-3, with D possibly being TRBD1 (6 bases). The CDR3 spans 16 residues. Per the germline V gene, CDR1 is LNHNV and CDR2 is YYDKDF (reference sequence). Trimming took off 0 bases at V and 4 bases at J, with 13 bases between the two ends.

The J gene is TRBJ1-5, the V gene TRBV13; D perhaps matches TRBD1 (5 bases). V lost 3 bases and J lost 5, with 14 bases in between. CDR1 is PRHDT, CDR2 FYEKMQ, per germline (reference sequence). This CDR3 contains 15 residues. The CDR3 DNA reads as TGTGCCAGCAGCTTGGGGGGGAATGGGGATCAGCCCCAGCATTTT. It specifies CASSLGGNGDQPQHF.

The chain carries TRBV3-1 (or the pseudogene TRBV3-2) and TRBJ1-1, with D possibly being TRBD1 (5 bases). This CDR3 has 17 residues. Trimming removed 4 bases at V and 0 bases at J, with 18 bases between. Looked up from germline, CDR1 is LGHDT and CDR2 is YNNKEL (reference sequence). This CDR3 is CASSPQGGQALNTEAFF. The CDR3 DNA reads as TGTGCCAGCAGCCCGCAGGGTGGTCAGGCGTTGAACACTGAAGCTTTCTTT.

The CDR3 DNA is TGTGCCAGCTTCCAGAACAATCAGCCCCAGCATTTT. Protein product: CASFQNNQPQHF. The chain combines TRBV28 with TRBJ1-5; D remains ambiguous. The germline V and J ends were trimmed by 8 bases and 3 bases, with 8 bases remaining between them. Germline V gene lookup returns CDR1 MDHEN and CDR2 SYDVKM. The CDR3 consists of 12 residues.

The rearrangement links TRBV5-1 to TRBJ2-7; 10 nucleotides line up with TRBD2. CDR1 SGHRS and CDR2 YFSETQ come from the germline V gene. The trim removed 1 base at V and 2 bases at J, leaving 12 bases unmatched. The CDR3 is 18 residues long. CDR3 nucleotide sequence: TGCGCCAGCAGCTTGAGGAGCGGGAGGGCTACCCTAACCTACGAGCAGTACTTC. Protein: CASSLRSGRATLTYEQYF.

The sample holds a few counts of this clone. The CDR3 region has the DNA TGCGCCAGCAGCTCGGGGACAGGGATGGGTGGAAGAACTGAAGCTTTCTTT. Translated: CASSSGTGMGGRTEAFF. The chain combines TRBV5-1 with TRBJ1-1; 9 bases match TRBD1. The germline V gene has CDR1 SGHRS and CDR2 YFSETQ. The CDR3 spans 17 residues. The V segment lost 3 bases and the J segment 5 bases; nucleotides outside the gene matches: 14.

This clone was found once. This chain joins TRBV3-1 (or the pseudogene TRBV3-2) and TRBJ2-5; 12 bases align to TRBD2. The CDR3 runs 15 residues. Trimming cost V 5 bases and J 9 bases; bases outside gene matches: 10. Germline V gives CDR1 LGHDT, CDR2 YNNKEL (reference sequence). The CDR3 region is CASSYGLAGSVAQYF. In DNA form, the CDR3 reads TGTGCCAGCAGCTACGGACTAGCGGGGTCCGTGGCCCAGTACTTC.

This rearrangement joins TRBV19 to TRBJ1-1, with D hard to call. V was shortened by 5 bases and J by 11 bases, with 9 bases between the two germline ends. Per the germline V gene, CDR1 is LNHDA and CDR2 is SQIVND (reference sequence). This CDR3 has 10 residues. CDR3 amino acids: CASSDGLAFF. CDR3 DNA: TGTGCCAGTAGTGATGGACTGGCTTTCTTT.

This clone is a singleton in its sample. The chain is built from TRBV7-8 and TRBJ1-1, with a weak D call TRBD1 (6 bases). The V and J ends lost 3 bases and 5 bases respectively, with 16 bases between them. This CDR3 has 15 residues. Germline lookup yields CDR1 SGHVS and CDR2 FQNEAQ. This CDR3 is CASSFQGLERTEAFF. The CDR3 bases are TGTGCCAGCAGCTTTCAGGGGTTAGAGCGGACTGAAGCTTTCTTT.

The chain recombines TRBV11-2 with TRBJ1-6, with TRBD1 matching 8 bases. The germline V gene encodes CDR1 SGHAT and CDR2 FQNNGV. V shed 1 base, J shed 7 bases, and the junction held 0 bases outside the gene matches. CDR3 size: 14 residues. This CDR3 reads CASSLGTGNSPLHF. CDR3 DNA: TGTGCCAGCAGCTTAGGGACAGGGAATTCACCCCTCCACTTT.

The V call is TRBV12-3 or TRBV12-4, the J call TRBJ1-2, with 8 bases fitting TRBD1. The ends lost 6 bases at V and 5 bases at J; junction bases unmatched: 5. The CDR3 runs to 13 residues. Here the CDR3 DNA reads TGTGCCAGCAGACCCGGGACAGGTTATGGCTACACCTTC. Translated: CASRPGTGYGYTF.

The rearrangement links TRBV5-1 to TRBJ1-1; D is possibly TRBD1 (5 bases). V gave up 6 bases and J gave up 5 bases, with 20 bases separating them. The germline gives CDR1 SGHRS, CDR2 YFSETQ. The CDR3 is made up of 15 amino acids. The CDR3 nucleotides are TGCGCCAGCAACTTCGGCATCAGGGAGGGGACTGAAGCTTTCTTT. Translated: CASNFGIREGTEAFF.

The rearrangement joins TRBV6-5 to TRBJ2-2; tentative D call: TRBD2 (5 bases). The length of the CDR3 is 14 residues. Trimming removed 7 bases at V and 5 bases at J, with 14 bases between. Germline V gives CDR1 MNHEY, CDR2 SVGAGI. The CDR3, as DNA: TGTGCCAGCATTCCGAGTGGGAGAACCGGGGAGCTGTTTTTT. Its translation is CASIPSGRTGELFF.

The chain links TRBV19 to TRBJ2-1, with TRBD2 matching 10 bases. CDR1 is LNHDA, CDR2 SQIVND, per germline (reference sequence). V shed 2 bases, J shed 6 bases, and the junction held 7 bases outside the gene matches. CDR3 size: 16 residues. The CDR3 region is CASSISLAGVFNEQFF. The CDR3, as DNA: TGTGCCAGTAGTATAAGTCTAGCGGGAGTCTTCAATGAGCAGTTCTTC.